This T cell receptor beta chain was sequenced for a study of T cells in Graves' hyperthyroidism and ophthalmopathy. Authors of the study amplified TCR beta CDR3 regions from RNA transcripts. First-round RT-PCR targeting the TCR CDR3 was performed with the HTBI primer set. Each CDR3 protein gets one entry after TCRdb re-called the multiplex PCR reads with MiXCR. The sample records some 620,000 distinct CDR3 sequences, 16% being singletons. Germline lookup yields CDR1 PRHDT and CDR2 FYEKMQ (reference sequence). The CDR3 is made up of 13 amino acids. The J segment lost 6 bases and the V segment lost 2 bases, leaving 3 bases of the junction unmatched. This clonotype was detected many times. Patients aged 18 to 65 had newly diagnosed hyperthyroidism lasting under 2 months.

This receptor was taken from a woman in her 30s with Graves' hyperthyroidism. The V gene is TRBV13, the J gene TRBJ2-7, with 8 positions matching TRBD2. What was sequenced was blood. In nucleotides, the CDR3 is TGTGCCAGCAGCTTACCACGGGGGGGCGAGCAGTACTTC. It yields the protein CASSLPRGGEQYF.